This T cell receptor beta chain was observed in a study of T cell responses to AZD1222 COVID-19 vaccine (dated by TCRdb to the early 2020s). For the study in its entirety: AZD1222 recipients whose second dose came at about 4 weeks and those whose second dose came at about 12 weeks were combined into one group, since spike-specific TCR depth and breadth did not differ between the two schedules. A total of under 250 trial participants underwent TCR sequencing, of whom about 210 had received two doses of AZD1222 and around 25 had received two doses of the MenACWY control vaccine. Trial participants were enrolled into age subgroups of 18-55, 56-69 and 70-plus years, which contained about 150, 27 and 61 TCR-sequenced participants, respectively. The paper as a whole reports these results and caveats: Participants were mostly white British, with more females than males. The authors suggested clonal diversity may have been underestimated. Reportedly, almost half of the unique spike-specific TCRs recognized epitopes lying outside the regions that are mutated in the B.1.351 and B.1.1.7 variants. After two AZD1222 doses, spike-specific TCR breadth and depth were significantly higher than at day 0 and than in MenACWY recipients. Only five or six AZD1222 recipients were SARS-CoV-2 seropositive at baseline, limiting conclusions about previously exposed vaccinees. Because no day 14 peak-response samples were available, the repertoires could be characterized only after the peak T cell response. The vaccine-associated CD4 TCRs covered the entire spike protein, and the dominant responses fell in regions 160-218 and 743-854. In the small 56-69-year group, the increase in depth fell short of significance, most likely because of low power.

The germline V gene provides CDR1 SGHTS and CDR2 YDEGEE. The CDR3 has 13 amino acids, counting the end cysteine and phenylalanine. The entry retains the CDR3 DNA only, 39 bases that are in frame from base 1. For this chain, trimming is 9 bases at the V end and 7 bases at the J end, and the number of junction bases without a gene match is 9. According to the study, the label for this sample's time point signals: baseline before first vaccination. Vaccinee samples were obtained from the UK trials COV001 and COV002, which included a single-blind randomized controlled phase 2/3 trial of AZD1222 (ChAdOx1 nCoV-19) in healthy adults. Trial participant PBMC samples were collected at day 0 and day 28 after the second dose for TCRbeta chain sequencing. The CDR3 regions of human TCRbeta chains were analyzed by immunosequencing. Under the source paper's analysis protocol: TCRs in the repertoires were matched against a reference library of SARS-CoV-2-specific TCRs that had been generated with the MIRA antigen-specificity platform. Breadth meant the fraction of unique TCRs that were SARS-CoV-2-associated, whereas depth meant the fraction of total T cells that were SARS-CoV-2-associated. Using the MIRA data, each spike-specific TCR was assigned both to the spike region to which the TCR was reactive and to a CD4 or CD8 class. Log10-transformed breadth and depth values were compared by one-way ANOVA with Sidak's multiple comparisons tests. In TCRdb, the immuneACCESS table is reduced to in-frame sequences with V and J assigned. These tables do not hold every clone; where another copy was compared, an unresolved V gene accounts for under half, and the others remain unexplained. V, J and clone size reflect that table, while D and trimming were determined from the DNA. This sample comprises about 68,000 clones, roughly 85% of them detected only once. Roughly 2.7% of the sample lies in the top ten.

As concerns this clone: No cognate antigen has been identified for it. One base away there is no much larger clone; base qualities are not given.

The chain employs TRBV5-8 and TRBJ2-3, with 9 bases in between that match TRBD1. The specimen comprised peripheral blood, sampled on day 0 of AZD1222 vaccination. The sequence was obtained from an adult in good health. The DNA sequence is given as TGTGCCACCACAGGGGGCAGGGTAAATACGCAGTATTTT. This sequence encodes CATTGGRVNTQYF.